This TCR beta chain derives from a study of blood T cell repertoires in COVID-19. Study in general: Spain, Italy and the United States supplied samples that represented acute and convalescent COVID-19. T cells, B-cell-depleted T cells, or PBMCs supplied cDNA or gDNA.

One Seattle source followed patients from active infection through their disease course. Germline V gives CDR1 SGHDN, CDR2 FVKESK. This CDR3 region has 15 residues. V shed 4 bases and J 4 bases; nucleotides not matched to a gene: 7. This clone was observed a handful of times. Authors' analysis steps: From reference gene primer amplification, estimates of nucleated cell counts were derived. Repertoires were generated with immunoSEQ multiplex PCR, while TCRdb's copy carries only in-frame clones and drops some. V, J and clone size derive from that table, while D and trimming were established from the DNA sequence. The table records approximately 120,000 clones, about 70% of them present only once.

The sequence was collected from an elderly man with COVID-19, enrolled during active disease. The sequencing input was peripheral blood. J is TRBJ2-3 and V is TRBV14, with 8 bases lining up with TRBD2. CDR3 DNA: TGTGCCAGCAGCCGGAGAAGCGGGAGCGCAGATACGCAGTATTTT. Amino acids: CASSRRSGSADTQYF.